The 31 T cell receptor beta chains presented below share a single source sample, sequenced in a study of T-cell reconstitution after alpha-beta-depleted transplantation in children. Researchers prepared the TCRbeta library using unique molecular identifiers, the study reports. TCRdb reprocessed the PCR reads via MiXCR and lists one record per CDR3 protein. Seen here are 610,000 or so distinct CDR3 sequences, more than 20% observed once, and the top ten hold about 35%. Specimen: PBMCs, collected before TCRalphabeta/CD19-depleted stem cell transplant. These receptors all come from a boy younger than two with Wiskott-Aldrich syndrome, due to receive a stem cell transplant.

This clonotype appeared once. The chain combines TRBV4-1 with TRBJ2-7, with TRBD1 matching 9 bases. The V gene end was trimmed by 4 bases and the J gene end by 3 bases; junction bases not matched to a gene: 13. The length of the CDR3 is 17 residues. Germline V lookup: CDR1 MGHRA, CDR2 YSYEKL. Written as DNA, the CDR3 is TGCGCCAGCAGCCTAACACCGGGACAGGGCCTAGGCTACGAGCAGTACTTC. Translating it yields CASSLTPGQGLGYEQYF.

The CDR3 here is CASSFSGAHSVEKLFF. DNA of the CDR3: TGTGCCAGCAGTTTCTCGGGGGCGCATAGTGTGGAAAAACTGTTTTTT. V is TRBV28 and J is TRBJ1-4; a possible D gene is TRBD1 (6 bases). The germline V gene has CDR1 MDHEN and CDR2 SYDVKM. V lost 3 bases to trimming and J lost 8 bases, with 19 bases between them. CDR3 length: 16 amino acids.

The genes are TRBV20-1 and TRBJ2-7, with a tentative D call TRBD2 (6 bases). With 4 bases removed from V and 2 bases from J, the gap between germline ends came to 12 bases. The V gene's germline CDR1 is DFQATT and CDR2 SNEGSKA (reference sequence). The CDR3 spans 13 residues. The CDR3: CSATGTGTYEQYF. Written as DNA, the CDR3 is TGCAGTGCTACCGGGACTGGAACCTACGAGCAGTACTTC.

This clonotype was counted a few times. The chain employs TRBV28 and TRBJ1-5, with no clear D. Germline V gene data show CDR1 as MDHEN and CDR2 as SYDVKM. The CDR3 totals 14 residues. Trimming left V 8 bases short and J 1 base short, with 12 bases between. The CDR3 is CASLPLGSNQPQHF. The CDR3 DNA reads TGTGCCAGCCTACCCCTGGGGAGCAATCAGCCCCAGCATTTT.

This clonotype was found a few times. The gene calls are TRBV19 and TRBJ2-1; D is possibly TRBD1 or TRBD2 (6 bases each). CDR1 LNHDA and CDR2 SQIVND come from the germline V gene (reference sequence). This CDR3 has 13 amino acids. V gave up 6 bases and J gave up 11 bases, with 17 bases separating them. This CDR3 reads CASRLGGRHQQFF. CDR3 DNA sequence: TGTGCCAGTAGATTAGGGGGGCGCCATCAGCAGTTCTTC.

This clonotype was counted between two and nine times. The chain recombines TRBV5-1 with TRBJ2-7; 9 nucleotides agree with TRBD1. Germline values: CDR1 SGHRS, CDR2 YFSETQ. CDR3 length equals 15 residues. Losses at the gene ends were 0 bases for V and 3 bases for J; bases not matched to a gene: 4. The CDR3 DNA reads as TGCGCCAGCAGCTTGGGACAGGGGGAGCTCTACGAGCAGTACTTC. Translating gives CASSLGQGELYEQYF.

The chain employs TRBV18 and TRBJ2-3, with no clear D. The germline gives CDR1 KGHSH, CDR2 LQKENI. Trimming shortened V by 1 base and J by 4 bases, and 9 bases separated the two germline ends. The CDR3 is made up of 14 amino acids. Here the CDR3 reads CASSPRSSSDTQYF. CDR3 nucleotide sequence: TGTGCCAGCTCACCACGGTCAAGTTCAGATACGCAGTATTTT.

There are a few counts of this clonotype. The V call is TRBV28, the J call TRBJ2-5, with 8 positions matching TRBD2. Germline V gene lookup returns CDR1 MDHEN and CDR2 SYDVKM. This CDR3 region has 13 residues. The ends lost 7 bases at V and 5 bases at J; junction bases unmatched: 6. The CDR3 region is CASTLPGGETQYF. CDR3 in DNA: TGTGCCAGCACCCTCCCGGGGGGGGAGACCCAGTACTTC.

The chain joins TRBV7-9 to TRBJ1-4; possible D gene TRBD1, 6 bases. Germline CDR1 reads SEHNR; CDR2 reads FQNEAQ (reference sequence). The CDR3 spans 16 residues. Trimming removed 5 bases at V and 1 base at J, with 14 bases between. DNA for the CDR3: TGTGCCAGCAGCATGAGCACAGGGCTAACTAATGAAAAACTGTTTTTT. Its translation: CASSMSTGLTNEKLFF.

V and J are TRBV20-1 and TRBJ2-3; TRBD2 matches at 11 bases. The CDR3 sequence is 15 residues long. V shed 6 bases and J 2 bases; nucleotides not matched to a gene: 7. Germline CDR1 is DFQATT and CDR2 is SNEGSKA (reference sequence). The CDR3 loop reads CSAGVAGGDTDTQYF. The CDR3 DNA reads TGCAGTGCGGGTGTAGCGGGAGGGGACACAGATACGCAGTATTTT.

The V and J genes are TRBV27 and TRBJ1-1; 8 bases map to TRBD1. This CDR3 is 14 amino acids long. CDR1 is MNHEY, CDR2 SMNVEV, per germline (reference sequence). The trim removed 8 bases at V and 1 base at J, leaving 6 bases unmatched. The CDR3 DNA reads TGTGCCAGCGGAACTCAGGGGGCGAACACTGAAGCTTTCTTT. Translated: CASGTQGANTEAFF.

This clonotype was observed at least ten times. The V and J genes are TRBV12-3 or TRBV12-4 and TRBJ2-3; D not certain. Trimming took 3 bases from V and 2 from J, leaving 3 bases between them. There are 12 residues in the CDR3. CDR3 DNA: TGTGCCAGCAGTTTCCACACAGATACGCAGTATTTT. This gives the protein CASSFHTDTQYF.

This clonotype was detected only a few times. The CDR3 reads CASSRGLSTDTQYF. CDR3 bases: TGTGCCAGCAGCCGAGGACTTAGCACAGATACGCAGTATTTT. The chain is built from TRBV7-3 and TRBJ2-3, with D possibly TRBD2 on 5 matching bases. Germline CDR1 and CDR2: SGHTA and FQGTGA. Between the trimmed V and J ends, which lost 5 bases and 0 bases, there was a span of 9 bases. The CDR3 covers 14 residues.

This chain uses TRBV20-1 with TRBJ2-3; tentatively, D is TRBD1 or TRBD2 (6 bases each). In germline, CDR1 is DFQATT, CDR2 SNEGSKA (reference sequence). V lost 2 bases to trimming and J lost 2 bases, with 14 bases between them. There are 15 residues in the CDR3. The CDR3, as DNA: TGCAGTGCTAGACGGGGGCCAGGGACCACAGATACGCAGTATTTT. Its translation: CSARRGPGTTDTQYF.

Remarks on this clonotype: At one end, the junction sequence differs from germline, possibly due to a read error. This chain uses TRBV27 with TRBJ1-5, with 9 bases aligning to TRBD1. This CDR3 is built from 18 residues. CDR1 and CDR2 from the germline V gene are MNHEY and SMNVEV (reference sequence). CDR3 bases: TGTGCCAGCAGGAAAAAGGGACAGGGATGGAATAGCTATCAGCCCCAGCATTTT. This sequence encodes CASRKKGQGWNSYQPQHF.

This sequence joins TRBV6-1 and TRBJ2-7, with 10 nucleotides matching TRBD2. V was pared by 7 bases and J by 5 bases, with 5 bases of the junction left unmatched. This CDR3 has 13 amino acids. Germline V gives CDR1 MNHNS, CDR2 SASEGT. CDR3 DNA: TGTGCCAGCAAGGTAGCGGGAGGAGACGAGCAGTACTTC. As protein: CASKVAGGDEQYF.

In its sample, this clonotype was seen a few times. CDR3 in DNA: TGCGCCAGCACGGCGGGAGGGGGGCAGTTCTTC. It is translated as CASTAGGGQFF. The genes are TRBV5-1 and TRBJ2-1, with 9 bases aligning to TRBD2. In germline, CDR1 is SGHRS, CDR2 YFSETQ. This CDR3 contains 11 residues. The V and J ends lost 6 bases and 12 bases, in that order; junction bases with no gene match: 4.

This clonotype was counted between two and nine times. CDR3 DNA: TGCGCCAGCAGCTTGGCCAGGGGGGGAAAGGAAATCTCTAGCACAGATACGCAGTATTTT. Translated: CASSLARGGKEISSTDTQYF. The chain uses TRBV5-1 and TRBJ2-3; either TRBD1 or TRBD2 may supply D (7 bases each). Looked up from germline, CDR1 is SGHRS and CDR2 is YFSETQ. Deletions cut 0 bases from V and 0 bases from J, with 23 bases between. This CDR3 comprises 20 residues.

The V call is TRBV21-1, the J call TRBJ1-5. TRBV21-1 is reported as a pseudogene. This CDR3 is 12 amino acids long. CDR3 amino acids: CASAGDIKPQHF. The CDR3 DNA reads as TGTGCCAGCGCCGGTGATATCAAACCCCAGCATTTT.

This clonotype has ten or more counts. This sequence joins TRBV7-2 and TRBJ2-2, with D possibly TRBD2 on 6 matching bases. CDR1 and CDR2 from the germline V gene are SGHTA and FQGNSA. Trimming stripped 1 base from V and 4 bases from J, with 13 bases between. The CDR3 is made up of 16 amino acids. The CDR3 nucleotides are TGTGCCAGCAGCTTAGTATCTGTCGGGGGCACCGGGGAGCTGTTTTTT. Its protein is CASSLVSVGGTGELFF.

This clonotype has only a few counts. The V gene is TRBV7-2, the J gene TRBJ2-7; 7 nucleotides agree with TRBD2. This CDR3 has 16 amino acids. Germline V gene sequence: CDR1 SGHTA, CDR2 FQGNSA. J was trimmed by 3 bases and V by 0 bases; bases with no gene match: 8. This CDR3 is CASSLASGAGDYEQYF. DNA of the CDR3: TGTGCCAGCAGCTTAGCGAGCGGGGCCGGAGACTACGAGCAGTACTTC.

The CDR3 protein is CASSLWGTSGRATTYEQYF. The CDR3 DNA sequence: TGTGCCAGCAGTTTATGGGGGACTAGCGGGAGGGCCACTACCTACGAGCAGTACTTC. The gene calls are TRBV28 and TRBJ2-7; 16 bases fit TRBD2. This CDR3 comprises 19 residues. Germline V lookup: CDR1 MDHEN, CDR2 SYDVKM. V was pared by 0 bases and J by 2 bases, with 7 bases of the junction left unmatched.

This clonotype was detected only once. The chain uses TRBV7-2 and TRBJ2-1; D ambiguous. The CDR3 runs to 14 residues. V dropped 4 bases and J dropped 7 bases, with 14 bases sitting between them. Looked up from germline, CDR1 is SGHTA and CDR2 is FQGNSA. The CDR3 DNA reads TGTGCCAGCAGCTACCGGGCCGTAGCTAATGAGCAGTTCTTC. Translation gives CASSYRAVANEQFF.

The genes are TRBV5-5 and TRBJ1-3, with D perhaps matching TRBD1 (6 bases). The CDR3 totals 15 residues. Germline CDR1 is SGHKS and CDR2 is YYEKEE (reference sequence). V was pared by 4 bases and J by 7 bases, with 18 bases between. CDR3 bases: TGTGCCAGCAGCCCTTTAGGACAGTTCGAGAACACCATATATTTT. This sequence encodes CASSPLGQFENTIYF. Full variable domain (remainder filled in from reference TRBV5-5 and TRBJ1-3): DAGVTQSPTHLIKTRGQQVTLRCSPISGHKSVSWYQQVLGQGPQFIFQYYEKEERGRGNFPDRFSARQFPNYSSELNVNALLLGDSALYLCASSPLGQFENTIYFGEGSWLTVV.

This sequence joins TRBV11-2 and TRBJ2-5, with D unresolved. The V and J ends lost 5 bases and 4 bases respectively, with 20 bases between them. In germline, CDR1 is SGHAT, CDR2 FQNNGV. There are 16 residues in the CDR3. CDR3 region: CASSLSGLELRETQYF. The CDR3 region has the DNA TGTGCCAGCAGCCTTTCTGGGCTTGAGTTGAGAGAGACCCAGTACTTC.

The V call is TRBV12-3 or TRBV12-4, the J call TRBJ2-3; unclear D gene. This CDR3 has 17 residues. V was trimmed by 5 bases and J by 0 bases, leaving 18 bases between them. The chain's CDR3 is CASSPHLRTVSTDTQYF. CDR3 DNA: TGTGCCAGCAGTCCACATCTAAGGACGGTTAGCACAGATACGCAGTATTTT.

V and J are TRBV28 and TRBJ2-5, with 9 bases that match TRBD2. V dropped 5 bases and J dropped 4; count of bases not matched to a gene: 11. Germline CDR1 MDHEN, CDR2 SYDVKM. CDR3 size: 16 residues. The CDR3 here is CASSLLLAGFGETQYF. DNA for the CDR3: TGTGCCAGCAGTCTGTTACTAGCGGGTTTTGGAGAGACCCAGTACTTC.

CDR3 loop: CAIRREGKLEQFF. For the CDR3, the DNA is TGTGCCATCAGGCGGGAGGGTAAGCTTGAGCAGTTCTTC. J is TRBJ2-1 and V is TRBV10-3; 9 nucleotides agree with TRBD2. V was clipped by 6 bases and J by 9 bases; unmatched bases: 6. CDR3 size: 13 residues. From germline, CDR1 is ENHRY and CDR2 SYGVKD.

The chain has TRBV20-1 and TRBJ2-5; no definite D call. The CDR3 consists of 11 residues. Germline CDR1 and CDR2: DFQATT and SNEGSKA (reference sequence). V was trimmed by 5 bases and J by 5 bases, leaving 9 bases between them. DNA for the CDR3: TGCAGTGCTCGACTGATGGAGACCCAGTACTTC. It yields the protein CSARLMETQYF.

As DNA, the CDR3 is TGTGCCAGCAGCTTAGGCCCGGGACAGGGGGCAAACACCGGGGAGCTGTTTTTT. Its protein is CASSLGPGQGANTGELFF. The chain has TRBV7-7 and TRBJ2-2; TRBD1 agrees at 12 bases. CDR3 length: 18 amino acids. Looked up from germline, CDR1 is SSHAT and CDR2 is FNYEAQ (reference sequence). J gave up 2 bases and V 1 base, and 5 bases lay outside the gene matches.

The V call is TRBV20-1, the J call TRBJ1-6; D possibly corresponds to TRBD1 (6 bases). CDR3 length equals 15 residues. The V end lost 4 bases, the J end lost 0 bases, and 10 bases lay between the germline ends. Looked up from germline, CDR1 is DFQATT and CDR2 is SNEGSKA (reference sequence). The CDR3 spells CSAKSGASYNSPLHF. The CDR3 bases are TGCAGTGCTAAGTCAGGGGCCTCCTATAATTCACCCCTCCACTTT.